This T cell receptor beta chain was sequenced for a study of beta chain features in type 1 diabetes. Study context: Patients shared similar age, gender and cell yields with healthy donors.

All of the isolated RNA was reverse transcribed, so expressed TCRB transcripts were sequenced. The protocol was immunoSEQ multiplex PCR, while the TCRdb copy is restricted to in-frame clones and leaves out a portion. The sample comprises under 90,000 clones, around 32% of which are singletons, and around 0.5% rests with the top ten. Germline V gene lookup returns CDR1 SGHNT and CDR2 YYREEE (reference sequence). V was clipped by 4 bases and J by 4 bases; unmatched bases: 5. CDR3 length equals 14 residues. This clone occurred a few times. V usage is TRBV5-4 and J usage is TRBJ2-3; TRBD2 agrees at 8 bases. The receptor's source is a woman in her late teens or twenties in good health. The sequenced material came from stem cell memory CD4+ T cells from blood. Here the CDR3 reads CASSGGLGADTQYF. In DNA form, the CDR3 reads TGTGCCAGCAGCGGGGGACTAGGGGCAGATACGCAGTATTTT.